This paragraph reports one TCR beta chain. This clonotype was detected only a few times. Its antigen remains unidentified. Base qualities are not recorded, but no much larger clone differs from it by a single base. Reading from cysteine to phenylalanine, the CDR3 counts 15 amino acids. Only the CDR3 DNA is retained, 45 bases long and in frame from the first base. Ends trimmed: V by 5 bases, J by 5 bases; bases unmatched to a gene: 8. CDR1 and CDR2, looked up from the germline V gene, are SGHTA and FQGNSA. This sample was taken from a study of T cells in Graves' hyperthyroidism and ophthalmopathy (dated by TCRdb to about 2019). Context from the whole study: Peripheral blood was collected at initial diagnosis, before any treatment. To identify distinguishing TCR V-J signatures, a discovery cohort of roughly 100 patients was used, comprising under 45 with Graves' ophthalmopathy and approximately 58 with stable Graves' hyperthyroidism. The approximately 100 discovery patients were divided at random into training and test sets in a 7:3 ratio. In about 6 Graves' hyperthyroidism patients, the study also compared T-cell repertoires from thyroid tissue with T-cell repertoires from blood. Whether ophthalmopathy could be predicted prospectively was tested in an independent validation cohort made up of under 20 hyperthyroidism patients plus 17 patients who later progressed to ophthalmopathy. The paper reports TCR Vbeta CDR3 sequencing of fewer than 150 peripheral blood samples: 43 ophthalmopathy, fewer than 80 hyperthyroidism and 17 progressor patients. Following sampling, methimazole starting at 30 mg daily was given to hyperthyroidism patients, and high-dose intravenous methylprednisolone was given to ophthalmopathy patients. The paper as a whole reports these results and caveats: No statistical method was used to fix the sample size in advance, and group allocation was not hidden from the investigators. In validation, the model predicted progression to ophthalmopathy a median of about 5.9 months before onset, with over 60% sensitivity and around 76% specificity. Ophthalmopathy was separated from stable hyperthyroidism by a 13 V-J signature model, with 85% to 90% sensitivity and roughly 81% specificity obtained in cross-validation and 80%/75% obtained in testing. Most expanded thyroid clonotypes (frequency above 0.001) were also detected in blood, a finding suggesting that blood repertoires may reflect thyroid immune responses.

Moderately to severely active disease, a Clinical Activity Score of at least 3, a NOSPECS grade of at least 4, and a duration under 3 months were present in ophthalmopathy patients. Patients with uncontrolled infections, other autoimmune diseases, pregnancy or lactation were excluded. Diagnoses were based on clinical symptoms, serum thyroxine and TRAb, thyroid ultrasound and orbital computed tomography. Ficoll-Paque density gradient centrifugation was used to isolate PBMCs from around 10 ml of fresh peripheral blood. Trizol reagent was used to extract total RNA, and RNA quality was then checked on an Agilent 2100 Bioanalyzer. Amplification of TCR beta CDR3 regions was carried out from RNA transcripts. For the first round of RT-PCR on the TCR CDR3, the HTBI primer set was used together with the Qiagen OneStep RT-PCR kit. A second multiplex PCR round built the libraries, followed by size selection and purification. The libraries were sequenced on an Illumina HiSeq2000 using paired-end 100 bp reads. The study's processing was this. SOAPnuke was used to process the raw data, with reads discarded if the reads contained adapters or uncalled bases, had a mean Phred below 15, or lacked an exact constant-primer or identifier match. High-quality paired reads were merged with COPE v1.2.5, and unique nucleotide sequences were defined as clonotypes. MiTCR v1.1 was used to align the clonotypes against IMGT TRBV, TRBD and TRBJ reference segments. The analysis included only V-J combinations with a frequency above 0.0001, which together covered around 99% of the repertoires. A TCS score was defined as the ratio of F50 (clonal expansion) to E x V (chaos), with BLOSUM62-based TCRdist applied between CDR3 peptides within each V-J. Welch's t-statistics and random forest reduced approximately 520 V-J features to about 12, which were used in a naive Bayes classifier (R e1071). The raw public data were reprocessed by TCRdb itself: fastp quality trimming at Q25, MiXCR clonotype calling, in-frame beta chains only. Each record represents a unique CDR3 protein, reported with the most common genes and DNA among its rows. None of the V and J calls come from the authors' own analysis; TCRdb made them. The table for this sample lists 450,000 to 500,000 distinct CDR3 sequences; around a fifth of them were counted only once. The ten biggest clones cover around 47% of the sample.

The rearranged segments are TRBV7-2 and TRBJ2-2, and 7 junctional nucleotides match TRBD2. The sequenced material came from blood. The receptor's source is a woman aged 70-85 years with Graves' ophthalmopathy. The nucleotide sequence is TGTGCCAGCAGCCCCGCAACGGGAGGAACCGGGGAGCTGTTTTTT. The encoded protein is CASSPATGGTGELFF. The full variable domain, completed from the reference TRBV7-2 and TRBJ2-2 proteins outside the CDR3, reads GAGVSQSPSNKVTEKGKDVELRCDPISGHTALYWYRQSLGQGLEFLIYFQGNSAPDKSGLPSDRFSAERTGGSVSTLTIQRTQQEDSAVYLCASSPATGGTGELFFGEGSRLTVL.